The clone carrying this TCR beta chain was counted only a few times. Its antigen is still unknown. These data come from a study of T-cell reconstitution after alpha-beta-depleted transplantation in children. The germline V gene has CDR1 SGHTA and CDR2 FQGNSA. V lost 5 bases and J lost 7, with 14 bases in between. CDR3 size: 13 residues. Study-wide results and limits: Most T-cell counts and diversity one year after the transplant came from T cells that were newly produced. Recipient T cells and thymic progenitors that survived were the source of the high TCRbeta diversity seen at day 60 in some patients.

TCRbeta library construction was performed incorporating unique molecular identifiers. TCRdb re-derived calls from the PCR reads in MiXCR, one entry per CDR3 protein. This table holds a few hundred thousand distinct CDR3 sequences, 10% to 15% found once. V gene TRBV7-2 combines with J gene TRBJ1-1; unclear D gene. The source material was PBMCs, mostly from graft donor cells, sampled 360 days after TCRalphabeta/CD19-depleted stem cell transplant. This TCR was recovered from a male patient under 18 who had a stem cell transplant for acute myeloid leukemia, so the T cells may come from the graft donor. The CDR3 is CASSPGGAVEAFF. As DNA, the CDR3 is TGTGCCAGCAGCCCGGGAGGAGCTGTTGAAGCTTTCTTT.